This T cell receptor beta chain originates from a study of blood T cell repertoires in COVID-19 (TCRdb year 2020). Looking at the study overall: Samples covering the acute and convalescent phases of COVID-19 were provided by collaborators in the United States, Italy and Spain. Sample metadata almost always included a de-identified subject ID, COVID-19 status, age in years and sex. Samples came from the ongoing ImmuneRACE study (first 160 participants) plus 1,254 subjects from 6 global collaborators. A freely available public database, intended as a resource for researchers studying the immune response to SARS-CoV-2, is where the repertoires were released. Subjects who had been exposed to COVID-19, were actively infected with it, or had recovered from it provided the deeply sampled blood TCRbeta repertoires that made up the dataset. Where HLA class I and class II types were available, the types were taken from metadata supplied by the sample provider, not from assay-based typing. The material from the prospective study consisted of cDNA or gDNA derived from T cells, B-cell-depleted T cells, or PBMCs.

Each collaborating institution followed its own protocols to collect whole blood in K2EDTA tubes. For TCRbeta analysis, collaborators shipped samples as frozen whole blood, isolated PBMCs, or DNA extracted from either of those sample types. General conclusions and limits of the study: The quantity of clinical and demographic metadata differed by source and by participant and was supplied without curation.

Details on this clone: The antigen this receptor binds is unknown. Per-nucleotide qualities are absent, and no much larger clonotype sits a single base away.

TCRbeta CDR3 regions were amplified from genomic DNA using the immunoSEQ Assay, a bias-controlled multiplex PCR. Regarding the original processing steps: The number of nucleated cells in each sample was estimated from the amplification of reference gene primers within the assay. To quantify the absolute abundance of each unique TCRbeta CDR3 rearrangement, sequence reads were collapsed and filtered. Productive Simpson clonality was computed per sample as the square root of Simpson's diversity index over productive rearrangements. TCRdb mirrors the immuneACCESS table, restricted to in-frame sequences. Some clones are absent from its copies; in checked studies, under half trace to an unresolved V gene, and the reason for the others is unknown. For V, J and clone size, that table is used; D and trimming come from the DNA. Counted in this sample were 280,000 or so clones; approximately 90% of them appeared once. Around an eighth of the sample is held by the ten biggest clonotypes.

Sequenced input: peripheral blood. The clonotype originates from a woman aged 55-70 years with acute or convalescent COVID-19.

The sequenced DNA is TGTGCCAGCTCCAAGGGCGGGAATTCACCCCTCCACTTT. Its translation reads: CASSKGGNSPLHF. Recombination linked TRBV18 to TRBJ1-6; the D gene identity is not certain. Reading from cysteine to phenylalanine, the CDR3 counts 13 amino acids. The entry retains the CDR3 DNA only, 39 bases that are in frame from base 1. V sheds 6 bases and J sheds 7 bases, leaving 10 bases between their ends. For CDR1 and CDR2, the germline V gene lists KGHSH and LQKENI.